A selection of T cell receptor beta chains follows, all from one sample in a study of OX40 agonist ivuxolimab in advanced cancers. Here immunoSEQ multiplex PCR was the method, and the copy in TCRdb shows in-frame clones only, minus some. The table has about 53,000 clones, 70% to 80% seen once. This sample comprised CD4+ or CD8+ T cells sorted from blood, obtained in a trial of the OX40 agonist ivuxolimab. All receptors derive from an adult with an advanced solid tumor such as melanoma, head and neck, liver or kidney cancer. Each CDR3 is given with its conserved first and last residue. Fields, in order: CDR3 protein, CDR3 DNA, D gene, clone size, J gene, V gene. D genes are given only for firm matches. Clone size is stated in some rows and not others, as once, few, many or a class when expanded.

cdr3_aa: CASSEGSTDTQYF; cdr3_nt: TGTGCCAGCAGCGAGGGTAGCACAGATACGCAGTATTTT; d_call: NA; clone_size: NA; j_call: TRBJ2-3; v_call: TRBV5-8
cdr3_aa: CASSANPGGGPYEQYF; cdr3_nt: TGTGCCAGCAGCGCAAACCCAGGGGGGGGGCCCTACGAGCAGTACTTC; d_call: NA; clone_size: NA; j_call: TRBJ2-7; v_call: TRBV11-2
cdr3_aa: CASSPDLWEYSNQPQHF; cdr3_nt: TGTGCCAGCAGTCCCGACCTCTGGGAATATAGCAATCAGCCCCAGCATTTT; d_call: NA; clone_size: NA; j_call: TRBJ1-5; v_call: TRBV28
cdr3_aa: CASKPQGAGAGQPQHF; cdr3_nt: TGTGCCAGCAAACCTCAGGGGGCAGGTGCTGGTCAGCCCCAGCATTTT; d_call: TRBD1; clone_size: few; j_call: TRBJ1-5; v_call: TRBV2
cdr3_aa: CASSPNVGTVNSGANVLTF; cdr3_nt: TGTGCCAGCTCTCCAAATGTTGGGACAGTGAACTCTGGGGCCAACGTCCTGACTTTC; d_call: TRBD1; clone_size: NA; j_call: TRBJ2-6; v_call: TRBV18
cdr3_aa: CASTHSGDGYTF; cdr3_nt: TGTGCCAGCACCCACTCGGGGGACGGCTACACCTTC; d_call: NA; clone_size: NA; j_call: TRBJ1-2; v_call: TRBV2
cdr3_aa: CASSRDGGHRGAVF; cdr3_nt: TGTGCCAGCAGCCGCGACGGGGGACACCGGGGAGCTGTTTTT; d_call: NA; clone_size: NA; j_call: TRBJ2-2; v_call: TRBV14
cdr3_aa: CSVARANGPGYTF; cdr3_nt: TGCAGCGTCGCCCGGGCAAACGGTCCGGGCTACACCTTC; d_call: NA; clone_size: NA; j_call: TRBJ1-2; v_call: TRBV29-1
cdr3_aa: CASSFGGLAGEEQFF; cdr3_nt: TGTGCCAGCAGTTTCGGGGGACTAGCGGGTGAGGAGCAGTTCTTC; d_call: TRBD2; clone_size: NA; j_call: TRBJ2-1; v_call: TRBV6-4
cdr3_aa: CASSHLGQGEIRETQYF; cdr3_nt: TGTGCCAGCAGCCACCTCGGGCAGGGGGAGATTAGAGAGACCCAGTACTTC; d_call: TRBD1; clone_size: NA; j_call: TRBJ2-5; v_call: TRBV14
cdr3_aa: CASSSHRGGNEKLFF; cdr3_nt: TGTGCCAGCAGCTCCCACAGGGGGGGAAATGAAAAACTGTTTTTT; d_call: TRBD1; clone_size: NA; j_call: TRBJ1-4; v_call: TRBV11-3
cdr3_aa: CASSPSGGFYNEQFF; cdr3_nt: TGTGCCAGCAGCCCTAGTGGGGGGTTCTACAATGAGCAGTTCTTC; d_call: NA; clone_size: once; j_call: TRBJ2-1; v_call: TRBV28
cdr3_aa: CASSTGVAGADTQYF; cdr3_nt: TGTGCCAGCAGTACGGGGGTCGCGGGTGCAGATACGCAGTATTTT; d_call: NA; clone_size: NA; j_call: TRBJ2-3; v_call: TRBV6-4
cdr3_aa: CASSKNHLRGTSGRNNEQFF; cdr3_nt: TGTGCCAGCAGCAAGAACCACCTAAGAGGGACTAGCGGGAGGAACAATGAGCAGTTCTTC; d_call: NA; clone_size: NA; j_call: TRBJ2-1; v_call: TRBV21-1
cdr3_aa: CASSATGSNQPQHF; cdr3_nt: TGTGCCAGCAGTGCGACAGGGAGCAATCAGCCCCAGCATTTT; d_call: TRBD1; clone_size: NA; j_call: TRBJ1-5; v_call: TRBV25-1
cdr3_aa: CASSLASPRYNEQFF; cdr3_nt: TGTGCCAGCAGCTTAGCTAGTCCCCGCTACAATGAGCAGTTCTTC; d_call: NA; clone_size: NA; j_call: TRBJ2-1; v_call: TRBV7-6